One T cell receptor (beta chain) is described in this entry. The data stem from a study of blood T cell repertoires in COVID-19. About the research overall: The cDNA or gDNA used as material had been derived from T cells, B-cell-depleted T cells, or PBMCs.

Original methodology: By means of reference gene primer amplification, nucleated cell counts were estimated. Clones were read by immunoSEQ multiplex PCR, and TCRdb kept only the in-frame ones, dropping some. D and trimming were read from the DNA, whereas the V and J calls and clone size are those reported in that table. The sample records 70,000 to 95,000 clones, almost 95% being singletons. Trimming removed 6 bases at V and 5 bases at J, with 19 bases between. The CDR3 runs 15 residues. Germline CDR1 SGHTA, CDR2 FQGNSA. Sample: peripheral blood. The source of this sequence is a woman aged 55-69 years with active COVID-19. The V call is TRBV7-2, the J call TRBJ1-1; D not resolved. The CDR3 DNA reads as TGTGCCAGCAGGCCGAATGGCGGGGTCGGAACTGAAGCTTTCTTT. This gives the protein CASRPNGGVGTEAFF. Complete variable domain (other parts from reference TRBV7-2 and TRBJ1-1): GAGVSQSPSNKVTEKGKDVELRCDPISGHTALYWYRQSLGQGLEFLIYFQGNSAPDKSGLPSDRFSAERTGGSVSTLTIQRTQQEDSAVYLCASRPNGGVGTEAFFGQGTRLTVV.